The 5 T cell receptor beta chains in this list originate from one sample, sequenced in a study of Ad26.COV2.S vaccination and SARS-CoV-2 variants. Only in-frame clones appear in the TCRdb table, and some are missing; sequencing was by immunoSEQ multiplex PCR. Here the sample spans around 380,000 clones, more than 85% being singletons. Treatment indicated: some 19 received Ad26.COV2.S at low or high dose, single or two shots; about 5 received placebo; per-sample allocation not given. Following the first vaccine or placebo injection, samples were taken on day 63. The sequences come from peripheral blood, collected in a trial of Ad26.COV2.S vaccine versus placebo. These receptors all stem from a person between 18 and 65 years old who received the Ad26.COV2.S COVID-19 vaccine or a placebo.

The CDR3 nucleotides are TGTGCCAGCAGTGGGGCAGGGCTAACCTACGAGCAGTACTTC. It yields the protein CASSGAGLTYEQYF. This chain uses TRBV6-6 with TRBJ2-7, with D perhaps TRBD1 (5 bases). Trimming shortened V by 5 bases and J by 2 bases, and 13 bases separated the two germline ends. Germline V gives CDR1 MNHNY, CDR2 SVGAGI (reference sequence). The CDR3 extends over 14 amino acids.

The CDR3 loop is CASSPAAGEETQYF. CDR3 DNA sequence: TGTGCCAGCAGCCCAGCGGCGGGGGAAGAGACCCAGTACTTC. This chain joins TRBV7-2 and TRBJ2-5; 7 positions agree with TRBD2. Germline loops: CDR1 SGHTA, CDR2 FQGNSA. The CDR3 extends over 14 amino acids. Trimming removed 5 bases from V and 3 bases from J; junction bases left unmatched: 6. The whole variable domain, remainder taken from reference TRBV7-2 and TRBJ2-5, is GAGVSQSPSNKVTEKGKDVELRCDPISGHTALYWYRQSLGQGLEFLIYFQGNSAPDKSGLPSDRFSAERTGGSVSTLTIQRTQQEDSAVYLCASSPAAGEETQYFGPGTRLLVL.

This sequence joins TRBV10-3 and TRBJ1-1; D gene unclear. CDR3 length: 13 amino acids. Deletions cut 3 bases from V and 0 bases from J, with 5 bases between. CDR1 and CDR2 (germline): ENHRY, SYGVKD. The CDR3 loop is CAISDRLNTEAFF. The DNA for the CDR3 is TGTGCCATCAGTGACAGGCTGAACACTGAAGCTTTCTTT.

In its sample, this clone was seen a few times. The CDR3 region is CASSGQGNQPQHF. CDR3 sequence (DNA): TGTGCCAGCAGTGGACAGGGGAATCAGCCCCAGCATTTT. The chain has TRBV2 and TRBJ1-5, with 8 bases lining up with TRBD1. J gave up 4 bases and V 4 bases, and 0 bases lay outside the gene matches. Germline CDR1 and CDR2: SNHLY and FYNNEI. This CDR3 is 13 amino acids long.

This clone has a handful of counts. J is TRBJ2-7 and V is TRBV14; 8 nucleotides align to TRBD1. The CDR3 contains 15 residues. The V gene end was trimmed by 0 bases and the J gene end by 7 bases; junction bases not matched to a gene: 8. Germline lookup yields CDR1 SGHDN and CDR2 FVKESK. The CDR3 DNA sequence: TGTGCCAGCAGCCAAGATCGGCAGGGGGCCAGAGAGCAGTACTTC. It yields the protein CASSQDRQGAREQYF.